What follows are 4 T cell receptor beta chains derived from one specimen sequenced in a study of control samples from healthy donors and cancer patients. Clones were sequenced by immunoSEQ multiplex PCR, and TCRdb holds only the in-frame ones, with some missing. The sample holds over 150,000 clones, around 90% seen once. Input material: blood. These receptors were taken from a woman aged 40 to 50 in good health.

This clone was seen a few times. The chain employs TRBV4-1 and TRBJ2-7, with 11 positions matching TRBD1. With 6 bases clipped from V and 4 bases from J, the junction kept 8 bases outside the gene matches. Germline V gene sequence: CDR1 MGHRA, CDR2 YSYEKL. This CDR3 is 15 amino acids long. The CDR3 coding sequence is TGCGCCAGCAGAAGCCGGACAGGGGGCTTGTACGAGCAGTACTTC. Its protein is CASRSRTGGLYEQYF.

The chain carries TRBV2 and TRBJ2-5; 15 bases agree with TRBD2. This CDR3 contains 16 residues. V shed 6 bases and J 2 bases; nucleotides not matched to a gene: 4. Germline values: CDR1 SNHLY, CDR2 FYNNEI. The CDR3 DNA is TGTGCCAGCAGCCCCGGGACTAGCGGGGGGCAAGAGACCCAGTACTTC. It is translated as CASSPGTSGGQETQYF.

V usage is TRBV7-6 and J usage is TRBJ1-1; D remains unclear. The CDR3 has 14 amino acids. V lost 1 base and J 1 base, leaving 7 bases between the germline ends. Per germline, CDR1 SGHVS and CDR2 FNYEAQ. CDR3 residues: CASSLGQRNTEAFF. In DNA form, the CDR3 reads TGTGCCAGCAGCTTAGGGCAGAGGAACACTGAAGCTTTCTTT.

This clone occurred once. The rearrangement joins TRBV5-1 to TRBJ1-1; 7 positions agree with TRBD1. The germline CDR1 and CDR2 sequences are SGHRS and YFSETQ. After removal of 6 bases from V and 2 bases from J, the junction contained 16 bases not matched to a gene. This CDR3 is 17 amino acids long. Here the CDR3 reads CASTTIGTELRNTEAFF. CDR3 DNA: TGCGCCAGCACCACAATTGGGACAGAGCTCAGAAACACTGAAGCTTTCTTT.